The sequence of this T cell receptor (beta chain) was determined in a study of cytomegalovirus exposure and HLA in healthy donors. On this clone: Its target is not known.

Findings and limits, study-wide: According to a later analysis, donors in an Asian-associated ancestry cluster reportedly had fewer N-insertions than the roughly 670-donor mean. Most observed TCR sequences were rare, whereas some public TCRs were detected in many donors.

This PCR relied on a set of 60 Vbeta primers and 13 Jbeta primers. Clones were sequenced by immunoSEQ multiplex PCR, and TCRdb holds only the in-frame ones, with some missing. Here the sample spans about 100,000 clones, around 80% being singletons. This clonotype originated in a woman in her forties in good health and CMV-seronegative. The sample taken for sequencing was PBMCs.

This chain's CDR3 is CASSQEVADEKLFF. In DNA form, the CDR3 reads TGCGCCAGCAGCCAAGAGGTGGCAGATGAAAAACTGTTTTTT. J is TRBJ1-4 and V is TRBV4-3; no reliable D call. Deletions cut 0 bases from V and 6 bases from J, with 8 bases between. Germline CDR1 LGHNA, CDR2 YSLEER. The CDR3 consists of 14 residues.